The source of this T cell receptor (beta chain) is a study of blood T cells in healthy people across ages. The ends lost 4 bases at V and 4 bases at J; junction bases unmatched: 5. The CDR3 is 14 amino acids. Germline V lookup: CDR1 LGHDT, CDR2 YNNKEL (reference sequence). Alongside a J-beta primer mix, a sample-barcoded 5' primer served in a second PCR lasting about 6 to 11 cycles. Every cDNA molecule carried a tag from a template-switch adaptor bearing 12 random nucleotides. Using its own MiXCR run on the 5' RACE reads, TCRdb lists one record per CDR3 protein. The sample contains fewer than 2 million distinct CDR3 sequences, around 42% of which appear only once. Worth noting for this clonotype: The antigen remains unidentified.

Study results and limitations: Any conclusive comparison of naive versus antigen-experienced cells was prevented by using unsorted PBMCs. Strongly correlated with naive T cell percentage was TCR beta diversity.

Isolation recovered at least 7 million PBMCs from every sample. This chain joins TRBV3-1 and TRBJ2-3; 7 bases match TRBD2. The clonotype comes from a human donor in good health. Sequencing used blood. The CDR3 bases are TGTGCCAGCAGCCTACTTACTAGCGCAGATACGCAGTATTTT. As protein: CASSLLTSADTQYF.